The text below deals with one TCR beta chain. Antigen specificity is unknown. J lost 4 bases, V lost 3 bases, and 7 bases had no gene match. CDR3 length equals 15 residues. CDR1 and CDR2 (germline): SGHVS, FQNEAQ. This entry comes from a study of OX40 agonist ivuxolimab in advanced cancers. Overall study context: At doses from 0.01 to 10 mg/kg, patients were given intravenous ivuxolimab every 2 weeks. Participants could have had prior anti-PD-1, anti-PD-L1 or anti-CTLA-4 therapy, and less than 45% had some.

The repertoire was sequenced with immunoSEQ multiplex PCR; TCRdb's copy has only in-frame clones and lacks some. The data hold around 51,000 clones, with about 88% observed a single time. The study, taken as a whole, reports: CD4+ and CD8+ blood T cells expanded clonally by week 6 at 0.1 to 3.0 mg/kg. Among T cells, CD8+ cells averaged more expanded clones than CD4+ cells.

The clonotype originates from an adult with an advanced solid tumor such as melanoma, head and neck, liver or kidney cancer. The starting material was CD4+ or CD8+ T cells sorted from blood, obtained in a trial of the OX40 agonist ivuxolimab. The chain is built from TRBV7-8 and TRBJ1-1; 8 bases line up with TRBD1. CDR3 residues: CASSFEGQGGTEAFF. As DNA, the CDR3 is TGTGCCAGCAGCTTTGAAGGACAGGGAGGCACTGAAGCTTTCTTT.